This entry is about one T cell receptor beta chain. The table came from immunoSEQ multiplex PCR; TCRdb's copy has only in-frame clones and leaves some out. The table shows 150,000 or so clones, with over 85% occurring only once. This sample was included in a study of control samples from healthy donors and cancer patients. The CDR3 runs 15 residues. Germline loops: CDR1 SGHNT, CDR2 YENEEA. The V gene lost 5 bases and the J gene lost 0 bases, with 11 bases spanning the gap. This chain uses TRBV11-3 with TRBJ1-3; D perhaps matches TRBD1 (5 bases). The specimen was blood. This clonotype originated in a man aged 35-49 years in good health. The chain's CDR3 is CASSLRGGSGNTIYF. CDR3 in DNA: TGTGCCAGCAGCCTGCGGGGCGGCTCTGGAAACACCATATATTTT.